One sample yielded the 9 T cell receptor beta chains listed below, sequenced in a study of vaccination effects on CD4 cells after COVID-19. Sequencing used immunoSEQ multiplex PCR; TCRdb keeps in-frame clones, though not all of them. The sample yields roughly 35,000 clones, about 66% seen once. ViraFEST expansion of antigen-specific CD4+ T cells with viral peptide pools preceded sequencing. Researchers isolated CD4+ T cells once roughly nine days of culture had elapsed. No vaccinee had earlier SARS-CoV-2 infection, and nucleocapsid antibodies were negative. No cognate antigen is known for these TCRs. The input for sequencing was CD4+ T cells from PBMCs cultured with HCoV-OC43 spike peptides, taken before COVID-19 vaccination. Subset denoted: HCoV-OC43 spike overlapping peptide pool stimulation. The source of these receptors is a human donor who received a COVID-19 vaccine.

The chain is built from TRBV30 and TRBJ1-2; 7 bases are shared with TRBD1. The germline gives CDR1 GTSNPN, CDR2 SVGIG (reference sequence). After removal of 1 base from V and 10 bases from J, the junction contained 9 bases not matched to a gene. This CDR3 has 13 amino acids. The CDR3: CAWSANTGVYYTF. CDR3 sequence (DNA): TGTGCCTGGAGTGCTAATACAGGGGTTTACTACACCTTC. Full variable domain (missing parts from reference TRBV30 and TRBJ1-2): SQTIHQWPATLVQPVGSPLSLECTVEGTSNPNLYWYRQAAGRGLQLLFYSVGIGQISSEVPQNLSASRPQDRQFILSSKKLLLSDSGFYLCAWSANTGVYYTFGSGTRLTVV.

The chain is built from TRBV9 and TRBJ2-3, with TRBD2 identical over 8 bases. Unmatched junction bases numbered 4, after V lost 4 bases and J lost 3 bases. The CDR3 has 14 residues. The V gene's germline CDR1 is SGDLS and CDR2 YYNGEE. Here the CDR3 DNA reads TGTGCCAGCAGCCCGACTAGCGTGACAGATACGCAGTATTTT. Residues: CASSPTSVTDTQYF.

There are a few counts of this clone. The gene calls are TRBV5-1 and TRBJ2-3; D gene unclear. The CDR3 runs to 13 residues. Germline lookup yields CDR1 SGHRS and CDR2 YFSETQ. V was clipped by 0 bases and J by 1 base, with 3 bases between them. The chain's CDR3 is CASSLGGTDTQYF. The CDR3 region has the DNA TGCGCCAGCAGCTTGGGTGGCACAGATACGCAGTATTTT.

The CDR3 loop reads CASSRGFFGGTEGPGNTIYF. CDR3 DNA sequence: TGCGCCAGCAGCCGAGGATTTTTCGGCGGGACAGAAGGGCCTGGAAACACCATATATTTT. This chain joins TRBV4-1 and TRBJ1-3; TRBD1 matches 7 bases. Germline V lookup: CDR1 MGHRA, CDR2 YSYEKL. There are 20 residues in the CDR3. The V and J ends lost 4 bases and 2 bases, in that order; junction bases with no gene match: 20.

The gene calls are TRBV9 and TRBJ1-2, with TRBD1 matching 9 bases. CDR1 is SGDLS, CDR2 YYNGEE, per germline. The CDR3 runs 13 residues. Trimming at V came to 4 bases and at J to 4 bases, leaving 2 bases not matched to a gene. CDR3 coding DNA: TGTGCCAGCAGCACAGGGGGCGCCTATGGCTACACCTTC. Amino acid sequence: CASSTGGAYGYTF.

Comment on this clone: The junction does not match germline at one end; this may be a read error. The chain joins TRBV11-2 to TRBJ1-2; possibly TRBD1 for D (5 bases). Germline values: CDR1 SGHAT, CDR2 FQNNGV. This CDR3 contains 12 residues. The CDR3 nucleotides are TGTGCCAGCAGCTTAGAAGGCCGCCAGGGCGCCTTC. This gives the protein CASSLEGRQGAF. Based on the CDR3 plus reference TRBV11-2 and TRBJ1-2, the full variable domain is EAGVAQSPRYKIIEKRQSVAFWCNPISGHATLYWYQQILGQGPKLLIQFQNNGVVDDSQLPKDRFSAERLKGVDSTLKIQPAKLEDSAVYLCASSLEGRQGAFGSGTRLTVV.

This clone was counted only a few times. The chain couples TRBV10-3 to TRBJ2-2, with 8 bases aligning to TRBD2. V lost 2 bases, J lost 4 bases, and 3 bases stayed unmatched. The CDR3 is made up of 15 amino acids. CDR1 is ENHRY, CDR2 SYGVKD, per germline. For the CDR3, the DNA is TGTGCCATCAGTGAGGGACTAGCTTTCACCGGGGAGCTGTTTTTT. Its protein is CAISEGLAFTGELFF.

This chain links TRBV19 with TRBJ1-1; D perhaps matches TRBD1 (6 bases). The length of the CDR3 is 14 residues. V was pared by 3 bases and J by 1 base, with 9 bases between. The V gene's germline CDR1 is LNHDA and CDR2 SQIVND (reference sequence). DNA for the CDR3: TGTGCCAGTAGTATTGGGGGCCCGAACACTGAAGCTTTCTTT. Protein product: CASSIGGPNTEAFF.

The chain employs TRBV11-2 and TRBJ2-1; D is possibly TRBD2 (6 bases). Germline CDR1 and CDR2: SGHAT and FQNNGV. The germline V and J ends were trimmed by 5 bases and 6 bases, with 20 bases remaining between them. This CDR3 contains 16 residues. CDR3 coding DNA: TGTGCCAGCAGCGGCCCGGGGTCGGGAGTACTCAATGAGCAGTTCTTC. It encodes CASSGPGSGVLNEQFF.